This TCR beta chain is from a study of control samples from healthy donors and cancer patients (dated by TCRdb to 2019 to 2021). The library was produced with the immunoSEQ multiplex PCR assay. TCRdb's version of the immuneACCESS table is confined to in-frame rearrangements and falls short of the full clone set. An unresolved V gene accounts for under half of the shortfall where checked; the remainder is of unknown origin. This sample has fewer than 200,000 clones in its table, and around 96% of those were observed once. Jointly, the top ten make up 1% of the sample. About this clone itself: Its antigen is still unknown. No qualities accompany the bases; no much larger clone lies one base away.

The germline V gene (reference sequence) supplies CDR1 LNHDA and CDR2 SQIVND. After removal of 3 bases from V and 2 bases from J, the junction retains 5 bases not matched to a gene. From its cysteine to its phenylalanine, the CDR3 spans 15 amino acids. Only the CDR3 DNA is retained, 45 bases long and in frame from the first base. This chain joins TRBV19 to TRBJ1-1, with 8 middle bases fitting TRBD1. The sequenced sample consisted of blood. The sequence derives from a woman aged 25-40 years in good health. The DNA sequence is given as TGTGCCAGTAGTATTGGACAGGGTCGTAACACTGAAGCTTTCTTT. Translated, it gives CASSIGQGRNTEAFF.